These 4 T cell receptor beta chains came from one sample sequenced in a study of CD8 T cell repertoires and HIV-1 epitope variants. The table came from immunoSEQ multiplex PCR; TCRdb's copy has only in-frame clones and leaves some out. Here the sample spans under 6,000 clones, approximately 67% being singletons. What these receptors recognize is not known. Sequenced input: cultured CD8+ T cells derived from PBMCs. The receptors were sampled from a male donor with HIV.

The chain has TRBV6-5 and TRBJ2-7, with TRBD2 identical over 12 bases. Germline V lookup: CDR1 MNHEY, CDR2 SVGAGI. The CDR3 length is 16 residues. The trim removed 4 bases at V and 2 bases at J, leaving 6 bases unmatched. The CDR3 DNA is TGTGCCAGCAGTTTCACTTCTAGCGGGAGGGCCTACGAGCAGTACTTC. Its protein is CASSFTSSGRAYEQYF.

The chain recombines TRBV5-6 with TRBJ2-5, with D possibly being TRBD2 (5 bases). Looked up from germline, CDR1 is SGHDT and CDR2 is YYEEEE. The V end lost 0 bases, the J end lost 5 bases, and 8 bases lay between the germline ends. This CDR3 spans 13 amino acids. CDR3 DNA: TGTGCCAGCAGCTTGGTGGGCGGGGAGACCCAGTACTTC. Translation: CASSLVGGETQYF. Full variable domain (rest looked up from reference TRBV5-6 and TRBJ2-5): DAGVTQSPTHLIKTRGQQVTLRCSPKSGHDTVSWYQQALGQGPQFIFQYYEEEERQRGNFPDRFSGHQFPNYSSELNVNALLLGDSALYLCASSLVGGETQYFGPGTRLLVL.

This sequence joins TRBV28 and TRBJ2-1; TRBD2 agrees at 8 bases. V lost 6 bases to trimming and J lost 6 bases; unmatched junction nucleotides: 10. The CDR3 runs 15 residues. From germline, CDR1 is MDHEN and CDR2 SYDVKM. The CDR3 region is CASSPSGFGGNEQFF. In nucleotides, the CDR3 is TGTGCCAGCAGCCCTAGCGGGTTTGGGGGCAATGAGCAGTTCTTC.

This clone was counted a single time. An end of the junction does not agree with germline; a read error may underlie this. The sample has other DNA sequences that encode this CDR3 too. The V and J genes are TRBV27 and TRBJ2-6; TRBD1 might be the D (5 bases). The CDR3 totals 18 residues. Per the germline V gene, CDR1 is MNHEY and CDR2 is SMNVEV (reference sequence). This CDR3 is CATQSTTTANSGANVLTF. The CDR3 region has the DNA TGTGCCACCCAATCCACAACTACTGCGAACTCTGGGGCCAACGTCCTGACCTTC. Full variable domain (missing parts from reference TRBV27 and TRBJ2-6): EAQVTQNPRYLITVTGKKLTVTCSQNMNHEYMSWYRQDPGLGLRQIYYSMNVEVTDKGDVPEGYKVSRKEKRNFPLILESPSPNQTSLYFCATQSTTTANSGANVLTFGAGSRLTVL.